This T cell receptor beta chain was obtained from a study of cytomegalovirus exposure and HLA in healthy donors. A remark on this clone: Its target is unknown.

CDR3 length: 15 residues. Primers included in the PCR were 60 Vbeta and 13 Jbeta primers. This table comes from immunoSEQ multiplex PCR, and its TCRdb copy is limited to in-frame clones, with some not included. Its table records about 96,000 clones. Notes on the study in general: Most TCR beta V segments were productive about 87% or about 30% of the time in an earlier analysis.

The V call is TRBV21-1, the J call TRBJ1-2; TRBD1 is the table's D call, not checked against the DNA. TRBV21-1 is flagged as a pseudogene. This sequence was found in a woman aged 25 to 45 in good health and CMV-seronegative. Sequenced input: PBMCs. CDR3 sequence (DNA): TGTGCCAGCACCCCGGGACAGCTAAAAGGCTATGGCTACACCTTC. Amino acids: CASTPGQLKGYGYTF.